This T cell receptor beta chain was identified in a study of early T cells in non-severe SARS-CoV-2 infection. Background on the study: Unsorted whole blood bulk RNA was sequenced, with unpaired chains.

Study observations and caveats: Using VDJdb, the matching emphasized anti-spike CD8 responses while missing private and CD4 specificities.

The germline gives CDR1 KGHSH, CDR2 LQKENI. The CDR3 loop spans 15 amino acids. The germline V and J ends were trimmed by 0 bases and 1 base, with 9 bases remaining between them. The TCR library protocol was used to attach unique molecular identifiers. These identifiers were attached to individual cDNA molecules. TCRdb analysed the 5' RACE reads with MiXCR anew, one entry per CDR3 protein. The sample lists about 79,000 distinct CDR3 sequences, less than 15% occurring once. This clonotype was observed many times. Its antigen is not known. V gene TRBV18 combines with J gene TRBJ1-1, with D unresolved. The material sequenced was whole blood. The TCR was taken from an adult who was a healthcare worker with PCR-confirmed SARS-CoV-2 infection or an uninfected control (not recorded which). For the CDR3, the DNA is TGTGCCAGCTCACCACCAGGTAGCTCGAACACTGAAGCTTTCTTT. The encoded protein is CASSPPGSSNTEAFF.